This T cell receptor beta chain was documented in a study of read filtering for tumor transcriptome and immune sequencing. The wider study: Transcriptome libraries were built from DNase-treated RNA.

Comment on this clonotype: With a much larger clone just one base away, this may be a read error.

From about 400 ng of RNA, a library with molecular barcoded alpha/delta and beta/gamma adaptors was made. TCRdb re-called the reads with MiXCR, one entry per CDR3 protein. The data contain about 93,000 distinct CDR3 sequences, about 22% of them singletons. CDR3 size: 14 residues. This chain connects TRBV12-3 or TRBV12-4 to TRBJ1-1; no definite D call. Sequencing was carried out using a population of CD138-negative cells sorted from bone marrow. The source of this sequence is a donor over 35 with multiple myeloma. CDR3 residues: CAISLVQNPPSPFF. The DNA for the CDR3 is TGTGCCATCAGTTTAGTCCAGAACCCGCCAAGTCCTTTCTTT.